One sample yielded the 11 T cell receptor beta chains listed below, sequenced in a study of blood T cell repertoires in COVID-19. Clones were read by immunoSEQ multiplex PCR, and TCRdb kept only the in-frame ones, dropping some. The table records under 200,000 clones, approximately 88% of them present only once. Material: PBMCs or T cells enriched from blood (not recorded which). These receptors originate from a woman aged 18-29 years who had recovered from COVID-19.

This chain links TRBV2 with TRBJ2-7, with D possibly TRBD2 on 5 matching bases. CDR3 size: 19 residues. Looked up from germline, CDR1 is SNHLY and CDR2 is FYNNEI. V lost 7 bases and J 6 bases, leaving 34 bases between the germline ends. The CDR3 is CASMRFPGPAGLSGGEQYF. The CDR3 DNA reads TGTGCCAGCATGCGGTTCCCTGGGCCGGCGGGCCTATCTGGTGGCGAGCAGTACTTC.

V gene TRBV13 combines with J gene TRBJ2-1; 7 bases map to TRBD2. This CDR3 is built from 16 residues. Germline trimming cut 6 bases from V and 5 bases from J; bases unmatched to any gene: 13. CDR1 is PRHDT, CDR2 FYEKMQ, per germline (reference sequence). Written as DNA, the CDR3 is TGTGCCAGCAGTCTAGGGAGGGGACCCCCTCACAATGAGCAGTTCTTC. Protein sequence: CASSLGRGPPHNEQFF.

CDR3 loop: CASKRPPLGRGTYNEQFF. DNA for the CDR3: TGTGCCAGCAAGCGGCCCCCTCTAGGCAGGGGAACCTACAATGAGCAGTTCTTC. This chain uses TRBV7-9 with TRBJ2-1, with TRBD1 as a possible D gene (6 bases). V was trimmed by 7 bases and J by 2 bases, leaving 24 bases between them. Germline CDR1 and CDR2: SEHNR and FQNEAQ (reference sequence). This CDR3 is built from 18 residues. Combining the CDR3 with reference TRBV7-9 and TRBJ2-1 gives the whole variable domain DTGVSQNPRHKITKRGQNVTFRCDPISEHNRLYWYRQTLGQGPEFLTYFQNEAQLEKSRLLSDRFSAERPKGSFSTLEIQRTEQGDSAMYLCASKRPPLGRGTYNEQFFGPGTRLTVL.

This clone was seen once. The rearrangement joins TRBV3-1 (or the pseudogene TRBV3-2) to TRBJ2-1; 9 bases are a match to TRBD2. Trimming cost V 1 base and J 5 bases; bases outside gene matches: 9. The germline CDR1 and CDR2 sequences are LGHDT and YNNKEL (reference sequence). The CDR3 sequence is 17 residues long. CDR3 loop: CASSQGPLAGRNNEQFF. CDR3 nucleotides: TGTGCCAGCAGCCAAGGTCCCCTAGCGGGGAGAAACAATGAGCAGTTCTTC.

This chain joins TRBV2 and TRBJ1-2; 11 positions match TRBD1. J was trimmed by 0 bases and V by 6 bases; bases with no gene match: 6. In germline, CDR1 is SNHLY, CDR2 FYNNEI. This CDR3 has 16 residues. The CDR3 DNA reads TGTGCCAGCAGGTGGGACAGGGGGATTCCTAACTATGGCTACACCTTC. Its protein is CASRWDRGIPNYGYTF.

The V call is TRBV28, the J call TRBJ2-7, with a possible D match to TRBD1 (6 bases). Germline CDR1 and CDR2: MDHEN and SYDVKM. The length of the CDR3 is 16 residues. The V gene lost 5 bases and the J gene lost 2 bases, with 19 bases spanning the gap. The CDR3 spells CASSTSTGRDTYEQYF. In nucleotides, the CDR3 is TGTGCCAGCAGTACCTCGACAGGACGAGATACCTACGAGCAGTACTTC.

The chain couples TRBV14 to TRBJ1-1; no definite D call. Germline CDR1 SGHDN, CDR2 FVKESK. V gave up 4 bases and J gave up 4 bases, with 13 bases separating them. The CDR3 is made up of 14 amino acids. DNA for the CDR3: TGTGCCAGCAGCCCCCTCGGCACGGGCACTGAAGCTTTCTTT. This codes for CASSPLGTGTEAFF.

CDR3 region: CASSLGGRIYSNQPQHF. The CDR3 DNA reads TGTGCCAGCAGCTTGGGAGGGAGGATTTATAGCAATCAGCCCCAGCATTTT. This sequence joins TRBV5-4 and TRBJ1-5; D is unclear. V was cut by 0 bases and J by 0 bases, with 13 bases left in between. Looked up from germline, CDR1 is SGHNT and CDR2 is YYREEE (reference sequence). The CDR3 is 17 residues long.

The CDR3 region is CASSSFRVGNQPQHF. CDR3 coding DNA: TGTGCCAGCAGCTCCTTCAGGGTTGGCAATCAGCCCCAGCATTTT. The rearrangement uses TRBV7-8 and TRBJ1-5, with D perhaps matching TRBD1 (5 bases). V was cut by 4 bases and J by 2 bases, with 12 bases left in between. Germline lookup yields CDR1 SGHVS and CDR2 FQNEAQ. The CDR3 contains 15 residues.

The rearrangement uses TRBV6-5 and TRBJ1-6, with TRBD1 identical over 8 bases. This CDR3 has 14 residues. Germline loops: CDR1 MNHEY, CDR2 SVGAGI. V gave up 7 bases and J gave up 9 bases; unmatched junction bases: 8. The CDR3 sequence: CASIKDRVSSPLHF. In DNA form, the CDR3 reads TGTGCCAGCATCAAGGACAGGGTGAGTTCACCCCTCCACTTT.

The chain joins TRBV7-9 to TRBJ1-1, with 8 bases that match TRBD1. V was pared by 4 bases and J by 2 bases, with 6 bases of the junction left unmatched. The CDR3 spans 15 residues. Germline lookup yields CDR1 SEHNR and CDR2 FQNEAQ (reference sequence). The CDR3 DNA follows: TGTGCCAGCAGCTCAAGAACAGGGGGAAACACTGAAGCTTTCTTT. Amino acid sequence: CASSSRTGGNTEAFF.